Listed below are T cell receptor beta chains from one sample, sequenced in a study of graft-versus-host responses after intestinal transplantation. Antigens for these TCRs are unknown. The assay was immunoSEQ multiplex PCR, and TCRdb's table has in-frame clones only and misses some. The profile shows around 130,000 clones, 85% to 95% of them singletons. The specimen comprised unstimulated CD4+ T cells sorted from spleen or lymph node cells, sampled before intestinal transplant. All receptors come from a human donor who received an intestinal transplant. The CDR3 runs from the conserved cysteine through the conserved F or W. Each record gives: clone size, D gene, V gene, J gene, CDR3 DNA, CDR3 protein. The D gene is left open where the match is weak. Some rows have no size entry. The others give once, few or many, or a class for an expanded clone.

NA	TRBD2	TRBV2	TRBJ2-1	TGTGCCAGCAGTCCACTAGCGGGGGGATACAATGAGCAGTTCTTC	CASSPLAGGYNEQFF
NA	NA	TRBV5-4	TRBJ2-7	TGTGCCAGCAGCTTGGGCTTAGGAGTTGGGGTCTACGAGCAGTACTTC	CASSLGLGVGVYEQYF
NA	TRBD2	TRBV7-2	TRBJ2-3	TGTGCCAGCAGCAGAGATAGCGGGGGGGCCCCAGATACGCAGTATTTT	CASSRDSGGAPDTQYF
NA	NA	TRBV11-2	TRBJ2-2	TGTGCCAGCAGCCCACTGGGTTGGGGGACCTACACCGGGGAGCTGTTTTTT	CASSPLGWGTYTGELFF
NA	TRBD1	TRBV5-1	TRBJ2-3	TGCGCCAGCAGCCTGAGTACAGGGGTAATTGGAGATACGCAGTATTTT	CASSLSTGVIGDTQYF
once	NA	TRBV11-2	TRBJ2-1	TGTGCCAGCAGCTTGGTTGAAATGCCAGGGGGAGGTGTCAATGAGCAGTTCTTC	CASSLVEMPGGGVNEQFF
NA	NA	TRBV6-5	TRBJ2-7	TGTGCCAGCAGTTTAGGGACTCCCTACGAGCAGTACTTC	CASSLGTPYEQYF
NA	NA	TRBV7-2	TRBJ1-2	TGTGCCAGCAGCTTAGTCGGACAGTCCTATGGCTACACCTTC	CASSLVGQSYGYTF
once	NA	TRBV7-9	TRBJ1-1	TGTGCCAGCAGACTGGACGGAGTTGGCTCTGAAGCTTTCTTT	CASRLDGVGSEAFF
NA	TRBD1	TRBV11-2	TRBJ1-1	TGTGCCAGCAGCCAGGGGGCAGGGGTTGGCACTGAAGCTTTCTTT	CASSQGAGVGTEAFF
NA	NA	TRBV19	TRBJ1-2	TGTGCCAGTAGTCGAATTCCCACGGGGGCGATCTATGGCTACACCTTC	CASSRIPTGAIYGYTF
NA	NA	TRBV15	TRBJ1-2	TGTGCCACCAGCAGATTAGAACAGGCCTATGGCTACACCTTC	CATSRLEQAYGYTF
once	TRBD2	TRBV7-2	TRBJ2-1	TGTGCCAGCAGCTTACCCGGGGGGACCCAGTTCTTC	CASSLPGGTQFF
once	NA	TRBV5-1	TRBJ2-1	TGCGCCAGCAGCTTGGCAGGACAGAGGAACAATGAGCAGTTCTTC	CASSLAGQRNNEQFF
NA	NA	TRBV6-1	TRBJ2-2	TGTGCCAGCAGCGAACTGACTAACGGGGCCGGGGAGCTGTTTTTT	CASSELTNGAGELFF
NA	NA	TRBV5-1	TRBJ2-3	TGCGCCAGCAGCTTGCCGGGAGTGGGCACAGATACGCAGTATTTT	CASSLPGVGTDTQYF
NA	TRBD1	TRBV30	TRBJ1-2	TGTGCCGCAGGGACAGGGGAAGTGCACACCTTC	CAAGTGEVHTF
NA	TRBD2	TRBV14	TRBJ2-1	TGTGCCAGCAGCTTACTAGCGGCAATTAGCTCCTACAATGAGCAGTTCTTC	CASSLLAAISSYNEQFF
NA	NA	TRBV15	TRBJ2-7	TGTGCCACCAGCAGAGACACAACTACCCAGCAGTACTTC	CATSRDTTTQQYF
NA	NA	TRBV30	TRBJ2-3	TGTGCCTGGAGAGCTAGCGACCCCAACACAGATACGCAGTATTTT	CAWRASDPNTDTQYF
NA	TRBD2	TRBV5-1	TRBJ2-7	TGCGCCAGCAGCTACCTAGCGGGGGGGGCCTACGAGCAGTACTTC	CASSYLAGGAYEQYF
NA	NA	TRBV2	TRBJ2-3	TGTGCCAGCACACCCCTGGATACGCAGTATTTT	CASTPLDTQYF
NA	NA	TRBV7-9	TRBJ1-6	TGTGCCAGCAGCTTACAGGGTCCCCCAGATGGTTCACCCCTCCACTTT	CASSLQGPPDGSPLHF
NA	NA	TRBV7-9	TRBJ2-4	TGTGCCAGCAGCTTAAGAGCGACTCCGCGTGCCAAAAACATTCAGTACTTC	CASSLRATPRAKNIQYF
NA	NA	TRBV2	TRBJ1-2	TGTGCCAGTCCCCCCGGACAGCGGATAAATGGCTACACCTTC	CASPPGQRINGYTF
NA	NA	TRBV10-2	TRBJ1-5	TGCGCCAGCAGTGAACTCAGTCACAATCAGCCCCAGCATTTT	CASSELSHNQPQHF